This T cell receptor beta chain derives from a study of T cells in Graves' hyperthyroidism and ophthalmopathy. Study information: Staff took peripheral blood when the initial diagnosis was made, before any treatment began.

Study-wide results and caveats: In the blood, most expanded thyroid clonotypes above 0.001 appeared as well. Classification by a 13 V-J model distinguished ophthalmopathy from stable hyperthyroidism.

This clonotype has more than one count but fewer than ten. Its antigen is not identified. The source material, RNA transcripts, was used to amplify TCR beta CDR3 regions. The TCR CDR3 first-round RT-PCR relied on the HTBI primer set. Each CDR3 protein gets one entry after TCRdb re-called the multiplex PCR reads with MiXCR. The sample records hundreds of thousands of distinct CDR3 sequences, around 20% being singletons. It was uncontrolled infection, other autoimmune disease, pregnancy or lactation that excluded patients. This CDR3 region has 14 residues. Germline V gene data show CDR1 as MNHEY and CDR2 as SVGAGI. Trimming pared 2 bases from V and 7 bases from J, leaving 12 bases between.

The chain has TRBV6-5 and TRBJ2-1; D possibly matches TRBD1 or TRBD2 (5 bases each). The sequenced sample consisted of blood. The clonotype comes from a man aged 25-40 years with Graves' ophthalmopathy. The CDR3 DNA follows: TGTGCCAGCAGTTACAGTAGGGACGGGAATGAGCAGTTCTTC. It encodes CASSYSRDGNEQFF.